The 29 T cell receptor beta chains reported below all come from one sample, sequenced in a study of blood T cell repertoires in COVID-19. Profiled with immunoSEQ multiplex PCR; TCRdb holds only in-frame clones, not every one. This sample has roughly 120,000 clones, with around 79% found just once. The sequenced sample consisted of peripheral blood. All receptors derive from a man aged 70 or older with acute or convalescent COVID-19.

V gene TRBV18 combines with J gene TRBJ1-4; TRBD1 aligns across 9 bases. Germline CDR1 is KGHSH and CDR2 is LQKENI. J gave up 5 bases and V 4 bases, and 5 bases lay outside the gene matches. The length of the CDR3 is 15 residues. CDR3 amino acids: CASSRGQGGNEKLFF. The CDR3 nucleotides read TGTGCCAGCTCACGGGGACAGGGTGGAAATGAAAAACTGTTTTTT.

This CDR3 is CASSYSDTHGAFF. DNA for the CDR3: TGTGCCAGCAGTTACTCAGACACCCATGGAGCTTTCTTT. The chain links TRBV6-5 to TRBJ1-1; D is uncertain. The germline V and J ends were trimmed by 0 bases and 10 bases, with 12 bases remaining between them. The length of the CDR3 is 13 residues. Germline CDR1 reads MNHEY; CDR2 reads SVGAGI.

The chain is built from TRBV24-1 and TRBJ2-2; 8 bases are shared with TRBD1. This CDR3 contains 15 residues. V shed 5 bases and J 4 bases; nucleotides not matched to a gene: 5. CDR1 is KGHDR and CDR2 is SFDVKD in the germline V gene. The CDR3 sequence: CATSGGTGVTGELFF. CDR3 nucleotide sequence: TGTGCCACCAGTGGCGGGACAGGTGTCACCGGGGAGCTGTTTTTT.

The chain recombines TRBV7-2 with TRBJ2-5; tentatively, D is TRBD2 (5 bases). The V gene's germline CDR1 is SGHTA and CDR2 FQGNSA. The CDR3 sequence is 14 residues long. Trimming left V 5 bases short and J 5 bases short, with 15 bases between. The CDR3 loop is CASSRSPGFETQYF. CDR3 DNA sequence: TGTGCCAGCAGCCGTAGCCCGGGGTTCGAGACCCAGTACTTC.

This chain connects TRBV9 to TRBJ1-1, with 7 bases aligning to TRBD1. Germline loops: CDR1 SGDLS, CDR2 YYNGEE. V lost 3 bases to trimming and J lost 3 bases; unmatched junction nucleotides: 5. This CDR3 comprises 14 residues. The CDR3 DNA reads TGTGCCAGCAGCGCCTGGACAGGCTACACTGAAGCTTTCTTT. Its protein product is CASSAWTGYTEAFF.

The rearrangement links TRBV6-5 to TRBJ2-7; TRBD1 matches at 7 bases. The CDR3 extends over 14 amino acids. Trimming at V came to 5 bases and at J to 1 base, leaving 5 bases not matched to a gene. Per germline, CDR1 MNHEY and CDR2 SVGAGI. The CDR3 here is CASSPDRTSYEQYF. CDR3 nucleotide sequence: TGTGCCAGCAGTCCGGACAGGACTTCCTACGAGCAGTACTTC.

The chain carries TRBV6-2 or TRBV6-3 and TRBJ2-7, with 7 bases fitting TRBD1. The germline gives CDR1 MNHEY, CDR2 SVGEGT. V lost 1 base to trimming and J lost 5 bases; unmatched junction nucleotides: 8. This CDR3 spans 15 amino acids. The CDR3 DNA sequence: TGTGCCAGCAGTTACTTGGGACAGAAGGTCAACGAGCAGTACTTC. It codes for CASSYLGQKVNEQYF.

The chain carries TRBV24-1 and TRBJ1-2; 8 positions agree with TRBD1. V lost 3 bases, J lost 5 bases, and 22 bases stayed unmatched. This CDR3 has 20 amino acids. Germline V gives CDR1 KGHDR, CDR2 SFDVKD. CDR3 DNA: TGTGCCACCAGTGATACCCTTAGGGGGAACAGGGGGGACGACATTTATGGCTACACCTTC. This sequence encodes CATSDTLRGNRGDDIYGYTF.

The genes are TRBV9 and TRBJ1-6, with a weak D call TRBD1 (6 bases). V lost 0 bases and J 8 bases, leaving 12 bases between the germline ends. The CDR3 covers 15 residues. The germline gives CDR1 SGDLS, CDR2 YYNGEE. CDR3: CASSVGGGSDSPLHF. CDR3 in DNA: TGTGCCAGCAGCGTAGGGGGGGGCTCGGATTCACCCCTCCACTTT.

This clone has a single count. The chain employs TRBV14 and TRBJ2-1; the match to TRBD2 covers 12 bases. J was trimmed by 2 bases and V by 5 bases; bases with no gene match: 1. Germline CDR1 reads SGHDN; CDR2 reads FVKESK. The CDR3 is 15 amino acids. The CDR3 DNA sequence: TGTGCCAGCAGCGCTAGCGGGGGGGCCTACAATGAGCAGTTCTTC. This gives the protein CASSASGGAYNEQFF.

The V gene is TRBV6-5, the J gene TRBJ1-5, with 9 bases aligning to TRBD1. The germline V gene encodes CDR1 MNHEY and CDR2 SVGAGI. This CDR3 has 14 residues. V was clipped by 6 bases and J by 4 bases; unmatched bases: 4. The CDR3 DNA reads TGTGCCAGCAGCCACAGGGGGCTGAATCAGCCCCAGCATTTT. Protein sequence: CASSHRGLNQPQHF.

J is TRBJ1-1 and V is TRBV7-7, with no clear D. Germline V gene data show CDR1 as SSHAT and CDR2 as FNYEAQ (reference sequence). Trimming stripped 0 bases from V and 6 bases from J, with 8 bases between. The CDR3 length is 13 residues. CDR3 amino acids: CASSLARGAEAFF. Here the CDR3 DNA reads TGTGCCAGCAGCTTAGCTCGCGGGGCTGAAGCTTTCTTT.

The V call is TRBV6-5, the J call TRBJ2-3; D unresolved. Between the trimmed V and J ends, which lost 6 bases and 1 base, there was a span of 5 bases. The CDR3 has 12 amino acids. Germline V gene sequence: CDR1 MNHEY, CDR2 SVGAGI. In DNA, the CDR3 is TGTGCCAGCAGAACACGCACAGATACGCAGTATTTT. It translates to CASRTRTDTQYF.

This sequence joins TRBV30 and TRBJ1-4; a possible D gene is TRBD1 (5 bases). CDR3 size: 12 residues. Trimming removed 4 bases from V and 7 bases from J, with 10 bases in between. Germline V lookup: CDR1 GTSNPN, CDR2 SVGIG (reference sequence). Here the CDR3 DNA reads TGTGCCTGGAATAGGGGAGGTGAAAAACTGTTTTTT. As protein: CAWNRGGEKLFF.

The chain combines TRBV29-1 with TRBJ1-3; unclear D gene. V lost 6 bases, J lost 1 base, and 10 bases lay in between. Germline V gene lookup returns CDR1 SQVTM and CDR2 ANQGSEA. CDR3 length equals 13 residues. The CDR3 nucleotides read TGCAGCGTGGGAGAGGTTTCTGGAAACACCATATATTTT. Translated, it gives CSVGEVSGNTIYF.

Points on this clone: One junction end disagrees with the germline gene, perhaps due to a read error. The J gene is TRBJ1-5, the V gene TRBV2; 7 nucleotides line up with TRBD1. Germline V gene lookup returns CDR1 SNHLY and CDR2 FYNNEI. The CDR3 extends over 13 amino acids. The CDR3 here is CASSVEQGSMPYF. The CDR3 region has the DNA TGTGCCAGCAGTGTAGAACAGGGGTCCATGCCTTATTTT.

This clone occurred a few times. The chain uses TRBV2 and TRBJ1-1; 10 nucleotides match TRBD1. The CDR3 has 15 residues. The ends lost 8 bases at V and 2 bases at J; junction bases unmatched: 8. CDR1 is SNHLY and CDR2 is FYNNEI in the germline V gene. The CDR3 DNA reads TGTGCCAGCGCTCCACGGACAGGGGGAAACACTGAAGCTTTCTTT. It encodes CASAPRTGGNTEAFF.

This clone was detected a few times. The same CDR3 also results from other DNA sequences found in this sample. The CDR3 sequence: CASSLRGGLQETQYF. The DNA of the CDR3 is TGCGCCAGCAGCTTGAGGGGGGGGCTGCAAGAGACCCAGTACTTC. The rearrangement links TRBV5-1 to TRBJ2-5, with D perhaps matching TRBD2 (7 bases). Germline-derived CDR1 and CDR2 are SGHRS and YFSETQ. The CDR3 contains 15 residues. Trimming took off 1 base at V and 2 bases at J, with 12 bases between the two ends.

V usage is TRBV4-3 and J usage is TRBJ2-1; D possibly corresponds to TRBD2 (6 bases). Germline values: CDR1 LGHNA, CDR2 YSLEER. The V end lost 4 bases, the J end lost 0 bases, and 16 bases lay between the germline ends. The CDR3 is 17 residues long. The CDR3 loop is CASSPEVAGSSYNEQFF. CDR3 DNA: TGCGCCAGCAGCCCCGAGGTGGCGGGGAGCTCCTACAATGAGCAGTTCTTC.

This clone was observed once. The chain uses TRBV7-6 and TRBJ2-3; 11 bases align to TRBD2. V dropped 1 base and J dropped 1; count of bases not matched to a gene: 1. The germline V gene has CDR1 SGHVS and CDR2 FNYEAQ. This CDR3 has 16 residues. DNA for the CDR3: TGTGCCAGCAGCTTAGGTAGCGGGGGGGGCACAGATACGCAGTATTTT. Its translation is CASSLGSGGGTDTQYF.

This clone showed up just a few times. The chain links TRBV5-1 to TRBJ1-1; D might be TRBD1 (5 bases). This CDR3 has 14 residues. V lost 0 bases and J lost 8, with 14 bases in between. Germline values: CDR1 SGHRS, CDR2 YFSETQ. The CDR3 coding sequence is TGCGCCAGCAGCTTGGCAACGTCCGGGGGAGAAGCTTTCTTT. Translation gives CASSLATSGGEAFF.

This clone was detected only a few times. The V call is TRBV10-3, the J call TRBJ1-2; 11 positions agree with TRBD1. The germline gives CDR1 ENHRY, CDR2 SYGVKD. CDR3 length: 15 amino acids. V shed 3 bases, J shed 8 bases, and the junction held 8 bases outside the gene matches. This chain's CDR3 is CAISEIGQGAGGYTF. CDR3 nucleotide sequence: TGTGCCATCAGTGAAATAGGACAGGGGGCAGGAGGCTACACCTTC.

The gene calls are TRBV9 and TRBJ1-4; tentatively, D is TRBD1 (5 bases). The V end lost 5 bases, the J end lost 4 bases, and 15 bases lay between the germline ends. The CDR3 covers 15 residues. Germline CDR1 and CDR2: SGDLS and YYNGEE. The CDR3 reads CASSGGDGVNEKLFF. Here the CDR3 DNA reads TGTGCCAGCAGTGGCGGGGACGGGGTTAATGAAAAACTGTTTTTT.

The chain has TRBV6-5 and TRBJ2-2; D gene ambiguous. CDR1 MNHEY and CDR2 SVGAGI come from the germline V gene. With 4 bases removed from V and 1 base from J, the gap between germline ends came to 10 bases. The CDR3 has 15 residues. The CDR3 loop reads CASSLFRLNTGELFF. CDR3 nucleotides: TGTGCCAGCAGTTTATTTCGACTGAACACCGGGGAGCTGTTTTTT.

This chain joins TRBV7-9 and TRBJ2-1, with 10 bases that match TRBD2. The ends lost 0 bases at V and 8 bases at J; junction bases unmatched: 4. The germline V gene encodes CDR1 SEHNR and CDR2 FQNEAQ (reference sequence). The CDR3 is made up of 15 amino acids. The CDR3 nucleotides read TGTGCCAGCAGCTTAGCGAGCGGGGGGGCGTATGAGCAGTTCTTC. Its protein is CASSLASGGAYEQFF.

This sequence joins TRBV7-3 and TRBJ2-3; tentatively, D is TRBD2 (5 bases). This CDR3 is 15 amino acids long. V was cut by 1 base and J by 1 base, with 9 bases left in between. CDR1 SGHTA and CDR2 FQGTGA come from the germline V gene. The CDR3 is CASSLIGMGTDTQYF. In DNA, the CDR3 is TGTGCCAGCAGCTTAATCGGGATGGGCACAGATACGCAGTATTTT.

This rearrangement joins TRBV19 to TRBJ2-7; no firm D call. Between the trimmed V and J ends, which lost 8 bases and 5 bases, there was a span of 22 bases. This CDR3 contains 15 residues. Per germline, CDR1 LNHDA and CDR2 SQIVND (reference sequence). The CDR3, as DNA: TGTGCCAGTTCCGCTTCCGGGTTTGGTGGAGACGAGCAGTACTTC. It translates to CASSASGFGGDEQYF. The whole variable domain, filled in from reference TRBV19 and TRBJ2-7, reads DGGITQSPKYLFRKEGQNVTLSCEQNLNHDAMYWYRQDPGQGLRLIYYSQIVNDFQKGDIAEGYSVSREKKESFPLTVTSAQKNPTAFYLCASSASGFGGDEQYFGPGTRLTVT.

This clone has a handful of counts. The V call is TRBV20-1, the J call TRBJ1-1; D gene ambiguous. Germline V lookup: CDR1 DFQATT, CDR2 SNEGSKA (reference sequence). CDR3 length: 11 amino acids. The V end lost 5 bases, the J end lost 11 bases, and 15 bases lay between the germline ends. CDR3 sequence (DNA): TGCAGTGCTCAGCTCCGGGAGGAGGCTTTCTTT. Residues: CSAQLREEAFF.

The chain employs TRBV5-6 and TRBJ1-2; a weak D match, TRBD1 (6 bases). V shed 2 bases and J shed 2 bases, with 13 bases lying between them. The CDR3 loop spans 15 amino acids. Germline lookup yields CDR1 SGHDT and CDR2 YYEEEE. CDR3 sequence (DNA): TGTGCCAGCAGCTTTCGGGGGGCGCCCAACTATGGCTACACCTTC. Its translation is CASSFRGAPNYGYTF.